These 29 T cell receptor beta chains originate from one sample sequenced in a study of blood T cell repertoires in COVID-19 (TCRdb year 2020). The method was the immunoSEQ multiplex PCR assay. The table was pulled from immuneACCESS by TCRdb, which kept in-frame rearrangements only. Such tables lose some clones; where checked, under half of the loss comes from unresolved V genes, and the rest has no known cause. Across this sample there are some 290,000 clones, with about nine tenths seen only once. The ten biggest clones cover 11% of the sample. Sequencing was done on a sample of peripheral blood. These receptor sequences come from a woman in her thirties with COVID-19, enrolled during active disease.

This clone was found once. V is TRBV7-9 and J is TRBJ2-3, with 11 bases fitting TRBD2. With 3 bases clipped from V and 6 bases from J, the junction kept 11 bases outside the gene matches. Germline values: CDR1 SEHNR, CDR2 FQNEAQ (reference sequence). The CDR3 is 17 amino acids. The CDR3 here is CASSLTSGAQDRDTQYF. The CDR3 nucleotides are TGTGCCAGCAGCTTGACTAGCGGGGCCCAGGATAGGGATACGCAGTATTTT. Based on the CDR3 plus reference TRBV7-9 and TRBJ2-3, the full variable domain is DTGVSQNPRHKITKRGQNVTFRCDPISEHNRLYWYRQTLGQGPEFLTYFQNEAQLEKSRLLSDRFSAERPKGSFSTLEIQRTEQGDSAMYLCASSLTSGAQDRDTQYFGPGTRLTVL.

V gene TRBV11-3 combines with J gene TRBJ2-2; D is uncertain. V was trimmed by 5 bases and J by 6 bases, leaving 10 bases between them. CDR1 and CDR2 from the germline V gene are SGHNT and YENEEA. The CDR3 is 13 amino acids. This CDR3 reads CASSPSAAGELFF. The CDR3 nucleotides are TGTGCCAGCAGCCCCTCCGCAGCCGGGGAGCTGTTTTTT. Filled out from reference TRBV11-3 and TRBJ2-2, the complete variable domain reads EAGVVQSPRYKIIEKKQPVAFWCNPISGHNTLYWYLQNLGQGPELLIRYENEEAVDDSQLPKDRFSAERLKGVDSTLKIQPAELGDSAVYLCASSPSAAGELFFGEGSRLTVL.

The gene calls are TRBV10-3 and TRBJ2-3; TRBD1 is a possible D gene (6 bases). The CDR3 covers 15 residues. Trimming cost V 3 bases and J 2 bases, with 12 bases left between them. The germline V gene has CDR1 ENHRY and CDR2 SYGVKD. CDR3 sequence: CAISDVGAYTDTQYF. As DNA, the CDR3 is TGTGCCATCAGTGACGTGGGGGCCTACACAGATACGCAGTATTTT.

The rearrangement joins TRBV6-5 to TRBJ2-3; weak D call: TRBD1 (6 bases). There are 13 residues in the CDR3. V was pared by 6 bases and J by 3 bases, with 10 bases between. Germline V CDR1 and CDR2: MNHEY, SVGAGI. This CDR3 is CASSRGGTDTQYF. The CDR3 nucleotides read TGTGCCAGCAGCCGAGGGGGAACAGATACGCAGTATTTT.

The chain combines TRBV5-5 with TRBJ1-1; D ambiguous. The CDR3 consists of 14 residues. The germline V and J ends were trimmed by 1 base and 4 bases, with 11 bases remaining between them. In germline, CDR1 is SGHKS, CDR2 YYEKEE (reference sequence). Here the CDR3 reads CASSLFPGATEAFF. CDR3 DNA sequence: TGTGCCAGCAGCTTGTTTCCGGGAGCCACTGAAGCTTTCTTT.

J is TRBJ2-3 and V is TRBV28; 11 bases align to TRBD2. In germline, CDR1 is MDHEN, CDR2 SYDVKM. Trimming took 5 bases from V and 1 from J; bases not matched to a gene: 11. The length of the CDR3 is 18 residues. CDR3: CASSGKKGLAGRTDTQYF. For the CDR3, the DNA is TGTGCCAGCAGTGGTAAGAAAGGACTAGCGGGTCGCACAGATACGCAGTATTTT.

The CDR3 region is CASSYLTVNQPQHF. The CDR3 DNA sequence: TGTGCCAGCAGTTATTTGACAGTCAATCAGCCCCAGCATTTT. V and J are TRBV6-6 and TRBJ1-5, with D maybe TRBD1 (5 bases). From germline, CDR1 is MNHNY and CDR2 SVGAGI (reference sequence). Between the trimmed V and J ends, which lost 3 bases and 3 bases, there was a span of 9 bases. The CDR3 has 14 amino acids.

The chain uses TRBV25-1 and TRBJ1-4; D unclear. The germline V and J ends were trimmed by 3 bases and 0 bases, with 17 bases remaining between them. Germline lookup yields CDR1 MGHDK and CDR2 SYGVNS. The CDR3 runs 18 residues. The CDR3 is CASSDLGVAFATNEKLFF. The CDR3 nucleotides read TGTGCCAGCAGTGATTTGGGAGTGGCTTTTGCAACTAATGAAAAACTGTTTTTT.

The rearrangement links TRBV27 to TRBJ1-5; 8 bases align to TRBD1. Unmatched junction bases numbered 2, after V lost 6 bases and J lost 7 bases. The CDR3 runs 12 residues. Germline V gene sequence: CDR1 MNHEY, CDR2 SMNVEV (reference sequence). The CDR3 here is CASRHRGQPQHF. In DNA, the CDR3 is TGTGCCAGCAGGCACAGGGGGCAGCCCCAGCATTTT.

The chain combines TRBV7-2 with TRBJ1-2; D is uncertain. The CDR3 consists of 14 residues. V lost 2 bases and J lost 2, with 9 bases in between. CDR1 and CDR2 (germline): SGHTA, FQGNSA. CDR3 region: CASSLTASNYGYTF. The CDR3 nucleotides read TGTGCCAGCAGCTTAACAGCCAGCAACTATGGCTACACCTTC.

This chain connects TRBV19 to TRBJ1-1, with a possible D match to TRBD1 (5 bases). The CDR3 is made up of 12 amino acids. Trimming left V 1 base short and J 8 bases short, with 8 bases between. Germline V lookup: CDR1 LNHDA, CDR2 SQIVND (reference sequence). In DNA form, the CDR3 reads TGTGCCAGTAGTATAGGGGGGGGAGAAGCTTTCTTT. Protein: CASSIGGGEAFF.

The chain employs TRBV10-3 and TRBJ2-2; 12 nucleotides agree with TRBD1. V trimming: 2 bases; J trimming: 5 bases; junction bases outside the gene matches: 9. CDR1 and CDR2 from the germline V gene are ENHRY and SYGVKD. The CDR3 runs 18 residues. CDR3 nucleotide sequence: TGTGCCATCAGTGAGGCGAACGTGGGACAGGGGGCAACCGGGGAGCTGTTTTTT. Protein: CAISEANVGQGATGELFF.

The rearrangement joins TRBV9 to TRBJ2-1; D uncertain. Germline-derived CDR1 and CDR2 are SGDLS and YYNGEE. V lost 8 bases and J lost 1, with 10 bases in between. This CDR3 region has 13 residues. The CDR3 sequence: CASTPRSYNEQFF. In DNA form, the CDR3 reads TGTGCCAGTACCCCGAGATCCTACAATGAGCAGTTCTTC.

This clone was observed a few times. The genes are TRBV6-5 and TRBJ1-2, with 11 bases fitting TRBD1. This CDR3 spans 15 amino acids. Looked up from germline, CDR1 is MNHEY and CDR2 is SVGAGI. V lost 4 bases, J lost 2 bases, and 3 bases stayed unmatched. As DNA, the CDR3 is TGTGCCAGCAGTTCTAGGACAGGGGGCAACTATGGCTACACCTTC. This codes for CASSSRTGGNYGYTF.

The rearrangement joins TRBV19 to TRBJ1-1, with D maybe TRBD1 (6 bases). The CDR3 spans 16 residues. The germline CDR1 and CDR2 sequences are LNHDA and SQIVND (reference sequence). V was clipped by 4 bases and J by 8 bases, with 23 bases between them. This chain's CDR3 is CASSNYLEVGTPEAFF. The CDR3 DNA reads as TGTGCCAGTAGTAACTACCTAGAGGTGGGGACACCCGAAGCTTTCTTT.

Regarding this clone: The germline gene is not matched at one end of the junction; a read error may be the cause. The chain links TRBV6-5 to TRBJ2-2, with a weak D call TRBD1 (5 bases). The CDR3 sequence is 13 residues long. CDR1 is MNHEY, CDR2 SVGAGI, per germline. DNA of the CDR3: TGTGCCAGCAATCCAGGGAACCCCGGGGAGCTGTTTTTT. The encoded protein is CASNPGNPGELFF.

The CDR3 region has the DNA TGTGCCAGCAGTTCTTTACAGGGTCAGGAAAATCAGCCCCAGCATTTT. It encodes CASSSLQGQENQPQHF. The chain uses TRBV27 and TRBJ1-5; a weak D match, TRBD1 (6 bases). The CDR3 loop spans 16 amino acids. Germline lookup yields CDR1 MNHEY and CDR2 SMNVEV (reference sequence). Between the trimmed V and J ends, which lost 4 bases and 4 bases, there was a span of 17 bases.

This chain uses TRBV6-5 with TRBJ2-1, with 8 bases that match TRBD1. With V trimmed by 10 bases and J by 3 bases, 5 bases remained unmatched. The germline V gene has CDR1 MNHEY and CDR2 SVGAGI. The CDR3 is 13 amino acids. The DNA of the CDR3 is TGTGCCAATAACAGGGGGGACTACAATGAGCAGTTCTTC. Amino acid sequence: CANNRGDYNEQFF.

V and J are TRBV6-1 and TRBJ1-1; 8 bases map to TRBD1. Germline CDR1 and CDR2: MNHNS and SASEGT. This CDR3 spans 15 amino acids. The J segment lost 5 bases and the V segment lost 2 bases, leaving 7 bases of the junction unmatched. The CDR3 protein is CASSEYVTGETEAFF. The CDR3, as DNA: TGTGCCAGCAGTGAATATGTGACAGGGGAAACTGAAGCTTTCTTT.

The chain combines TRBV3-1 (or the pseudogene TRBV3-2) with TRBJ2-7; unclear D gene. Germline CDR1 is LGHDT and CDR2 is YNNKEL (reference sequence). The V end lost 1 base, the J end lost 5 bases, and 12 bases lay between the germline ends. The CDR3 spans 14 residues. The CDR3 spells CASSQVGGADEQYF. CDR3 DNA sequence: TGTGCCAGCAGCCAAGTTGGTGGTGCGGACGAGCAGTACTTC.

The chain uses TRBV5-5 and TRBJ1-5; 7 bases align to TRBD1. CDR1 SGHKS and CDR2 YYEKEE come from the germline V gene (reference sequence). CDR3 length: 13 residues. V lost 4 bases to trimming and J lost 7 bases; unmatched junction nucleotides: 5. The CDR3 nucleotides read TGTGCCAGCAGCGAGGGGGCCGCGCAGCCCCAGCATTTT. Its translation: CASSEGAAQPQHF. Full variable domain (remainder filled in from reference TRBV5-5 and TRBJ1-5): DAGVTQSPTHLIKTRGQQVTLRCSPISGHKSVSWYQQVLGQGPQFIFQYYEKEERGRGNFPDRFSARQFPNYSSELNVNALLLGDSALYLCASSEGAAQPQHFGDGTRLSIL.

This clone was detected once. This sequence joins TRBV3-1 (or the pseudogene TRBV3-2) and TRBJ2-5, with 9 nucleotides matching TRBD1. This CDR3 has 14 amino acids. V was pared by 3 bases and J by 5 bases, with 4 bases of the junction left unmatched. Germline CDR1 and CDR2: LGHDT and YNNKEL (reference sequence). The CDR3 region is CASSHIDRGETQYF. Here the CDR3 DNA reads TGTGCCAGCAGCCATATTGACAGGGGGGAGACCCAGTACTTC.

This sequence joins TRBV10-2 and TRBJ2-3; D may be TRBD2 (5 bases). Trimming took off 8 bases at V and 0 bases at J, with 9 bases between the two ends. CDR1 and CDR2 (germline): WSHSY, SAAADI. This CDR3 has 13 amino acids. The CDR3 here is CASLGASTDTQYF. The CDR3 DNA reads TGCGCCAGCCTGGGAGCCAGCACAGATACGCAGTATTTT.

This chain connects TRBV6-5 to TRBJ1-1; D possibly corresponds to TRBD1 (5 bases). Germline V gene data show CDR1 as MNHEY and CDR2 as SVGAGI. The CDR3 consists of 15 residues. Trimming cost V 0 bases and J 1 base, with 9 bases left between them. CDR3: CASSYSVRGNTEAFF. The CDR3 coding sequence is TGTGCCAGCAGTTACTCGGTTAGGGGGAACACTGAAGCTTTCTTT.

The chain recombines TRBV27 with TRBJ1-6; the D is unclear. V was cut by 4 bases and J by 9 bases, with 16 bases left in between. Germline CDR1 is MNHEY and CDR2 is SMNVEV (reference sequence). The CDR3 has 15 amino acids. CDR3 DNA: TGTGCCAGCAGTTCGGGTATTGCGTTCAGTTCACCCCTCCACTTT. It specifies CASSSGIAFSSPLHF.

The DNA for the CDR3 is TGCGCCAGCAGCTTGCGGGGGTCAGATACGCAGTATTTT. Translating gives CASSLRGSDTQYF. The V gene is TRBV5-1, the J gene TRBJ2-3; weak D call: TRBD2 (6 bases). The CDR3 length is 13 residues. Germline V gene data show CDR1 as SGHRS and CDR2 as YFSETQ. V was pared by 1 base and J by 4 bases, with 7 bases between.

This clone was counted once. This rearrangement joins TRBV9 to TRBJ2-1, with 13 bases aligning to TRBD2. The CDR3 sequence is 15 residues long. In germline, CDR1 is SGDLS, CDR2 YYNGEE. The J segment lost 5 bases and the V segment lost 5 bases, leaving 4 bases of the junction unmatched. DNA for the CDR3: TGTGCCAGCAGGAGCGGGACTAGCGGGGACAATGAGCAGTTCTTC. This translates into CASRSGTSGDNEQFF.

The chain employs TRBV9 and TRBJ2-5; D gene uncertain. Germline-derived CDR1 and CDR2 are SGDLS and YYNGEE. V lost 0 bases, J lost 2 bases, and 2 bases lay in between. The CDR3 length is 12 residues. Written as DNA, the CDR3 is TGTGCCAGCAGCGTAGCGCAAGAGACCCAGTACTTC. It encodes CASSVAQETQYF. Supplemented by reference TRBV9 and TRBJ2-5, the full variable domain reads DSGVTQTPKHLITATGQRVTLRCSPRSGDLSVYWYQQSLDQGLQFLIQYYNGEERAKGNILERFSAQQFPDLHSELNLSSLELGDSALYFCASSVAQETQYFGPGTRLLVL.

V is TRBV6-5 and J is TRBJ1-2, with 8 bases aligning to TRBD1. The CDR3 covers 15 residues. From germline, CDR1 is MNHEY and CDR2 SVGAGI. The ends lost 0 bases at V and 5 bases at J; junction bases unmatched: 5. The DNA for the CDR3 is TGTGCCAGCAGTTACTCGACCAGGGGGCTATATGGCTACACCTTC. This gives the protein CASSYSTRGLYGYTF.